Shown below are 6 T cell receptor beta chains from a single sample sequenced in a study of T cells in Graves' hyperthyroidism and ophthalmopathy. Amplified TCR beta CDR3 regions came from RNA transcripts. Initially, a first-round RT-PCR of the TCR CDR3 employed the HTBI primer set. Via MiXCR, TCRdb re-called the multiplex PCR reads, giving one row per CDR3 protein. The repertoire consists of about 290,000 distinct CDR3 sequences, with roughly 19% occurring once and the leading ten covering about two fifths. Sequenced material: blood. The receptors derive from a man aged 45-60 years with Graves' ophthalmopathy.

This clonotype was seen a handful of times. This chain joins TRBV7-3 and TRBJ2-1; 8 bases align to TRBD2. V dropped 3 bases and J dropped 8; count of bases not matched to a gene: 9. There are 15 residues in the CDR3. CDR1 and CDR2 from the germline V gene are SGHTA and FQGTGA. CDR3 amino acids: CASSLSGTRTYEQFF. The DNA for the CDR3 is TGTGCCAGCAGCTTGTCCGGGACTAGAACTTATGAGCAGTTCTTC.

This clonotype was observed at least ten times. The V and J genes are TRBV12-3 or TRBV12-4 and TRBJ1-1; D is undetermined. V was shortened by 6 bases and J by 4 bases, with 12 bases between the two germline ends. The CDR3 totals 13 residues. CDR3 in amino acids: CASSQLIVTEAFF. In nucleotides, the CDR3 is TGTGCCAGCAGCCAACTGATTGTCACTGAAGCTTTCTTT.

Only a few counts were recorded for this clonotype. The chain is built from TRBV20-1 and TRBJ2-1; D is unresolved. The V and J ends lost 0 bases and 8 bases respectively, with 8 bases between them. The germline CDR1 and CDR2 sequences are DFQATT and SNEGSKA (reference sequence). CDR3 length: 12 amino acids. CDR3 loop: CSAREGEDEQFF. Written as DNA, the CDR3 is TGCAGTGCTAGAGAGGGCGAGGATGAGCAGTTCTTC.

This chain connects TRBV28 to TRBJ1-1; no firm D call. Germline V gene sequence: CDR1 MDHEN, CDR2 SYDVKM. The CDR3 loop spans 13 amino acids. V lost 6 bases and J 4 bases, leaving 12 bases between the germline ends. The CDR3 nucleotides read TGTGCCAGCAGCCGCGGGGTTGGCACTGAAGCTTTCTTT. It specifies CASSRGVGTEAFF. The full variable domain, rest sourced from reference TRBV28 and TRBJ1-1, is DVKVTQSSRYLVKRTGEKVFLECVQDMDHENMFWYRQDPGLGLRLIYFSYDVKMKEKGDIPEGYSVSREKKERFSLILESASTNQTSMYLCASSRGVGTEAFFGQGTRLTVV.

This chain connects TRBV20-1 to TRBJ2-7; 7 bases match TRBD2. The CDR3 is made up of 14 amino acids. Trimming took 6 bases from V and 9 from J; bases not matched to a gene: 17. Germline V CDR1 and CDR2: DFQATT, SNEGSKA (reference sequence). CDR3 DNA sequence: TGCAGTGCCACACCGGGACTAACCTACGAAGGGCAGTACTTC. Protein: CSATPGLTYEGQYF.

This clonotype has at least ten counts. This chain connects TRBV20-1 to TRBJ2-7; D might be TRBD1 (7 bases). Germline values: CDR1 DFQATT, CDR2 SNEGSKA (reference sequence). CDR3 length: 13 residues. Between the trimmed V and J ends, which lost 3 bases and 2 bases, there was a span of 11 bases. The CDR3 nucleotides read TGCAGTGCTAGGGCAGGGGGGCCCTACGAGCAGTACTTC. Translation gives CSARAGGPYEQYF.